Here is one TCR beta chain with its context. Its antigen is currently unknown. This table comes from immunoSEQ multiplex PCR, and its TCRdb copy is limited to in-frame clones, with some not included. The sample includes 95,000 to 120,000 clones, about 89% of them seen just once. This sample was included in a study of PD-1 blockade in classical Hodgkin lymphoma. The study's findings and limits: TCR diversity rose significantly by C4D1 in CD4+ but not CD8+ cells.

V was trimmed by 3 bases and J by 4 bases, leaving 5 bases between them. The CDR3 contains 12 residues. CDR1 and CDR2 (germline): LNHDA, SQIVND (reference sequence). Every patient relapsed after autologous stem cell transplantation, and brentuximab vedotin exposure varied. Patients had relapsed/refractory classical Hodgkin lymphoma with complete response, partial response or progressive disease as best response. The sample here was peripheral blood mononuclear cells (PBMCs), taken before the second cycle of nivolumab. The gene calls are TRBV19 and TRBJ2-3; D ambiguous. The receptor comes from a human donor with classical Hodgkin lymphoma. In DNA form, the CDR3 reads TGTGCCAGTAGTATCCATGCAGATACGCAGTATTTT. Translated: CASSIHADTQYF.